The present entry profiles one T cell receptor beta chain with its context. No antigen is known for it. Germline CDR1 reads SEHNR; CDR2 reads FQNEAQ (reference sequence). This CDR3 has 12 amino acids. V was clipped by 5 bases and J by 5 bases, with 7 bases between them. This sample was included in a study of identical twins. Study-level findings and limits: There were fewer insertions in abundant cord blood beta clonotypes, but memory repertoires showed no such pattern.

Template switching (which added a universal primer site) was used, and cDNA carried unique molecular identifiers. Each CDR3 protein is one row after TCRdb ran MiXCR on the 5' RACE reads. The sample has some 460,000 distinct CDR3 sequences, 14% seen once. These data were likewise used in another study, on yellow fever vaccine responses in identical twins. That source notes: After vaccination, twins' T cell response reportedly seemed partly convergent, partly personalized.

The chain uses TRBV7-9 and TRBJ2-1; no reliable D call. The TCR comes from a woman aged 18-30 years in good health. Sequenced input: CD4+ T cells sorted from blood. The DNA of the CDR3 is TGTGCCAGCAGCGCGGTGGACAATGAGCAGTTCTTC. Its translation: CASSAVDNEQFF. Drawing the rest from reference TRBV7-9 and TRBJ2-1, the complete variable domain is DTGVSQNPRHKITKRGQNVTFRCDPISEHNRLYWYRQTLGQGPEFLTYFQNEAQLEKSRLLSDRFSAERPKGSFSTLEIQRTEQGDSAMYLCASSAVDNEQFFGPGTRLTVL.